The present TCR beta chain was sequenced within a study of blood T cell repertoires in COVID-19. Study details: Spain, Italy and the United States supplied samples that represented acute and convalescent COVID-19. PBMCs, B-cell-depleted T cells, or T cells provided the cDNA or gDNA that made up the material.

Germline V lookup: CDR1 SGHRS, CDR2 YFSETQ. This CDR3 is built from 15 residues. V was cut by 4 bases and J by 6 bases, with 19 bases left in between. Methods used by the authors: The assay estimated nucleated cells by amplifying reference gene primers. TCRdb's copy holds only in-frame clones and misses some; the assay was immunoSEQ multiplex PCR. V, J and clone size derive from that table, while D and trimming were established from the DNA sequence. The repertoire has 170,000 or so clones, over 80% of them found once; the top ten carry under 3%. The table lists this clone with a few counts. Source material: peripheral blood. The gene calls are TRBV5-1 and TRBJ1-1; D is perhaps TRBD1 (6 bases). The receptor comes from a woman aged 55-69 years with acute or convalescent COVID-19. In nucleotides, the CDR3 is TGCGCCAGCAGCGACGCCGGGACACTTGTCTCTGAAGCTTTCTTT. It is translated as CASSDAGTLVSEAFF.